This TCR beta chain is drawn from a study of T cells in women clearing cervical HPV infection (dated by TCRdb to the late 2010s). With respect to the entire study: The cases were about two dozen women with histologically confirmed HPV16-related CIN3 or worse, and 2 of those women had invasive cancers. The approximately 25 controls were women who cleared a single incident HPV16 infection within 12 months without developing precancer or cancer. Blood from cases was collected at the visit where the lesion was first found, while blood from controls was collected once the infection could no longer be detected. Among cases, blood sampling occurred a median of 149 days after lesion detection, with an interquartile range of 90 to 200 days. Since HLA typing was available for only a few women, HLA type could not be ruled out as a confounder. Nested within Costa Rica's Guanacaste HPV Natural History Study, an exploratory proof-of-principle case-control study compared TCR repertoires across cervical HPV16 outcomes. Cases and controls were matched on age within five years and on year of sample collection. Cases had a median age of approximately 35 years compared with about 40 for controls, and baseline characteristics showed no significant differences between the groups. The parent cohort enrolled 9,500 to 12,000 women aged 18 or older in Guanacaste, Costa Rica, in about 1992 to 1995 and followed the women for around 7 years. Five blinded duplicates per group were added as quality controls, so that around 60 samples were obtained: some 50 participants and 10 replicates.

Using the immunoSEQ assay, multiplex PCR amplified TCR beta CDR3 regions from an average of approximately 1,200 ng of genomic DNA per sample. Primer bias was corrected in the assay by using a complete synthetic TCR repertoire to establish an amplification baseline. The amplicons were sequenced on the Illumina platform. The study's processing was this. Sequence errors were corrected by clustering with frequency ratios and a modified nearest-neighbor algorithm, and the sequences were then analyzed in the immunoSEQ Analyzer using IMGT gene definitions. At each rarefaction depth, TCR richness and evenness were averaged across 20 rarefaction repeats, and samples with fewer sequences than that depth were excluded. Wilcoxon rank sum tests with FDR correction were used to compare relative abundances of V, D and J genes between the groups. Blinded duplicates gave an intraclass correlation of 95% to 97% for TCR richness and an average of 76.4% across 66 gene segments. In its TCRdb copy, this immuneACCESS table keeps in-frame sequences only and misses some clones. Where compared with another copy, unresolved V genes explain less than half of these, and the others have no known cause. V and J calls and clone size are given by that table; D and trimming were obtained from the DNA. The sample table includes roughly 49,000 clones. The ten biggest clones cover about 0.94% of the sample.

In the case of this clone: Its antigen remains unidentified. The read finishes 3 residues shy of the CDR3 end, and the germline J gene is used to complete it.

The germline ends are 9 bases apart after V is trimmed by 4 bases and J by 0 bases. The CDR3 numbers 14 residues from cysteine through phenylalanine. The 33 bases shown cover part of the CDR3, and their frame starts at base 1. Via the germline V gene, CDR1 is MNHNS and CDR2 SASEGT. Every participant had a single incident cervical HPV16 infection, and women with prevalent HPV16 infections were excluded. Cervical HPV DNA was detected by MY09/MY11 PCR, and genotyping was performed by dot-blot hybridization. Fifteen mL of heparinized blood were centrifuged, and the buffy coat was split into aliquots, frozen at -30 degrees C, and then kept at -80 degrees C. QIAGEN kits were used to extract genomic DNA from the buffy coat specimens. On the study overall, not on this receptor specifically: Across sequencing depths, CIN3+ cases showed significantly higher TCR repertoire richness than controls, but evenness did not differ between the groups. Because the number of T cells per sample was unknown, the richness differences could reflect varying T-cell content rather than repertoire biology. Because of the cross-sectional design, the study could not determine whether the associations came before infection or resulted from infection, and neither effector/memory subsets nor HPV-specific T cells were isolated. Random forest classifiers that combined richness and V gene abundances separated cases from controls with an estimated AUC of 0.8 to 0.9. Cases had lower TRBV6-7 relative abundance than controls (approximately 0.11% versus 0.16%; Bonferroni P = 0.0008).

The chain couples TRBV6-1 to TRBJ1-1; a confident D gene designation cannot be given. The receptor's source is a woman aged 18 to 75 with a cervical HPV16 infection that either progressed to CIN3+ or cleared (not recorded which). Sequencing input: blood buffy coat. The CDR3 protein is CASSVVRMNTEAFF. Partial CDR3 DNA: TGTGCCAGCAGTGTCGTGCGGATGAACACTGAA.